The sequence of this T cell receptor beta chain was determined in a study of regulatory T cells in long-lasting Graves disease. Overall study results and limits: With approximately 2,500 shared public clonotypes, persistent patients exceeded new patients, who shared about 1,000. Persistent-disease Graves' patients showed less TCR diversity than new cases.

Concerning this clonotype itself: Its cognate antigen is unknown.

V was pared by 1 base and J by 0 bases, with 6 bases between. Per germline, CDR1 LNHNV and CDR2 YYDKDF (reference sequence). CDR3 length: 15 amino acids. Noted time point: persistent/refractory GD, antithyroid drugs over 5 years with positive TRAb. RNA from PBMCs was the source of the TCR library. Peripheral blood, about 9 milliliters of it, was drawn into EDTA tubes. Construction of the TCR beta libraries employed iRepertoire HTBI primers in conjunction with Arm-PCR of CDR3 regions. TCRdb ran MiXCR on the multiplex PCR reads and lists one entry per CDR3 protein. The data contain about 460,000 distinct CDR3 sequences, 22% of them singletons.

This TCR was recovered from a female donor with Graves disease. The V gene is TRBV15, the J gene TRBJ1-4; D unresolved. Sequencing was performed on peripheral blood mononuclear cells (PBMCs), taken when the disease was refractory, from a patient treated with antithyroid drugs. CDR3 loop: CATSRVAATNEKLFF. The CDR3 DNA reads TGTGCCACCAGCAGAGTAGCTGCAACTAATGAAAAACTGTTTTTT.